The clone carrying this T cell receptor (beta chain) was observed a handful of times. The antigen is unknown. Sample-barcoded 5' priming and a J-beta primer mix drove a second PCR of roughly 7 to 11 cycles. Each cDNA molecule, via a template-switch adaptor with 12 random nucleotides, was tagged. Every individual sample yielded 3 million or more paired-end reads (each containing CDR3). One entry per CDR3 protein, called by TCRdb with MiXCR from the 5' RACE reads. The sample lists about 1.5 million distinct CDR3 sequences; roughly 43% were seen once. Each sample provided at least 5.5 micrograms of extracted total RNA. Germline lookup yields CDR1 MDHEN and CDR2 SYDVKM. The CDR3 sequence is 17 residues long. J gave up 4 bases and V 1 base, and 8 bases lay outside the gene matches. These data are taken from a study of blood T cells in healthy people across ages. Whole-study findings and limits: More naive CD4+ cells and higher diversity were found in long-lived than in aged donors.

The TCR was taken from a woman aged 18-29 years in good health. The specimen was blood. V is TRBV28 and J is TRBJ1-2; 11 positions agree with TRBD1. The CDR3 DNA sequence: TGTGCCAGCAGTTTATCTCTGGGACAGGGGGGTATCTATGGCTACACCTTC. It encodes CASSLSLGQGGIYGYTF.